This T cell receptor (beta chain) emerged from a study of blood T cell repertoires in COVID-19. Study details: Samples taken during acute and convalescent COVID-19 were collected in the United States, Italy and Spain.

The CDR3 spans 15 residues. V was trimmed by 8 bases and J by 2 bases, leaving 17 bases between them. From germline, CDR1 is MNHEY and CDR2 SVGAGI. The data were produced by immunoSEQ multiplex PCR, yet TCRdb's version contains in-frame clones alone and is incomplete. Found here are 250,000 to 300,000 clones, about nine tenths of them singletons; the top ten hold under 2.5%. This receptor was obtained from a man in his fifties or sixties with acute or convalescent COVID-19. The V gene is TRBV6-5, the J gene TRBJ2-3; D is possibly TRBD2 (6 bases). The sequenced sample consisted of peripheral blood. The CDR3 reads CASAKGLAVTDTQYF. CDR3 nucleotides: TGTGCCAGCGCGAAGGGTTTAGCGGTCACAGATACGCAGTATTTT.